This T cell receptor (beta chain) was obtained from a study of CD8 T cells in Susac syndrome. About the study: The Susac syndrome patients that were sequenced included roughly six with active disease and under 10 in remission. Findings and caveats of the study: The peak of CD8+ clonal expansion in Susac was seen in TEMRA cells and active patients.

Trimming shortened V by 3 bases and J by 10 bases, and 22 bases separated the two germline ends. CDR3 length equals 15 residues. From germline, CDR1 is SGHNT and CDR2 YYREEE (reference sequence). On this clonotype: Its antigen is unidentified.

Reverse transcription of roughly 0.5 to 1 ug RNA was performed with random hexamers. TCRdb re-called the immunoSEQ multiplex PCR reads with MiXCR, one entry per CDR3 protein. The data hold some 120,000 distinct CDR3 sequences, with 90% to 95% observed a single time. The TCR comes from a human donor with Susac syndrome. V gene TRBV5-4 combines with J gene TRBJ1-2, with unresolved D. Input material: CD8+ T cells from PBMCs. The CDR3 here is CASSSDTIPVLHYTF. The CDR3 nucleotides read TGTGCCAGCAGCTCGGATACCATCCCGGTCCTTCACTACACCTTC.